This entry describes one T cell receptor (beta chain). Assay used: immunoSEQ multiplex PCR; TCRdb lists only in-frame clones, some missing. The sample lists around 120,000 clones, roughly four fifths seen once, with around 7.5% in the top ten. The sample is drawn from a study of blood T cell repertoires in COVID-19. The wider study: Sites in the United States, Italy and Spain provided acute and convalescent COVID-19 samples.

The CDR3 extends over 15 amino acids. Germline V gives CDR1 SGHNT, CDR2 YENEEA. Trimming removed 0 bases at V and 5 bases at J, with 13 bases between. The chain links TRBV11-3 to TRBJ2-5, with D unresolved. Sequenced input: peripheral blood. This TCR was sampled from a man aged 65 to 79 with active or convalescent COVID-19. The DNA of the CDR3 is TGTGCCAGCAGCTTAGATCGTGGTAGCCTGGAGACCCAGTACTTC. This encodes CASSLDRGSLETQYF.